These 13 T cell receptor beta chains came from one sample sequenced in a study of blood T cell repertoires in COVID-19. Clones were sequenced by immunoSEQ multiplex PCR, and TCRdb holds only the in-frame ones, with some missing. Among fewer than 400,000 clones listed, about nine tenths were seen once. The material sequenced was peripheral blood. These receptors were obtained from a woman younger than 45 with COVID-19, enrolled during active disease.

In its sample, this clone was seen once. This chain uses TRBV5-6 with TRBJ1-4, with 8 positions matching TRBD1. Germline V gene data show CDR1 as SGHDT and CDR2 as YYEEEE. The CDR3 contains 17 residues. J was trimmed by 5 bases and V by 1 base; bases with no gene match: 10. The CDR3: CASSLKVATGGNEKLFF. The CDR3 DNA follows: TGTGCCAGCAGCTTGAAAGTGGCAACAGGGGGAAATGAAAAACTGTTTTTT.

A note on this clone: This specimen includes other DNA sequences encoding the same CDR3. J is TRBJ2-1 and V is TRBV19; possible D gene TRBD1, 6 bases. The ends were cut back, 3 bases at V and 5 bases at J, with 8 bases in the middle. Germline CDR1 LNHDA, CDR2 SQIVND (reference sequence). This CDR3 region has 13 residues. The CDR3 protein is CASSIGQNNEQFF. CDR3 DNA: TGTGCCAGTAGTATCGGACAGAACAATGAGCAGTTCTTC.

This chain links TRBV19 with TRBJ2-7; 9 bases line up with TRBD2. Germline lookup yields CDR1 LNHDA and CDR2 SQIVND (reference sequence). With V trimmed by 1 base and J by 2 bases, 3 bases remained unmatched. This CDR3 region has 15 residues. The CDR3 sequence is CASSIGTSATYEQYF. The CDR3 nucleotides read TGTGCCAGTAGTATAGGGACTAGCGCAACCTACGAGCAGTACTTC.

The chain has TRBV28 and TRBJ1-1; D possibly corresponds to TRBD1 (6 bases). The CDR3 totals 15 residues. V lost 10 bases to trimming and J lost 4 bases, with 22 bases between them. The germline V gene has CDR1 MDHEN and CDR2 SYDVKM. The CDR3 is CATFSQGYRGTEAFF. The DNA for the CDR3 is TGTGCCACCTTCTCTCAGGGGTATCGGGGCACTGAAGCTTTCTTT.

The V and J genes are TRBV5-4 and TRBJ1-2; D is perhaps TRBD1 (5 bases). Germline CDR1 is SGHNT and CDR2 is YYREEE (reference sequence). The V end was cut by 1 base, the J end by 8 bases, with 15 bases between. This CDR3 has 14 amino acids. CDR3 coding DNA: TGTGCCAGCAGCTTGTTCGCGGGGCGTCGAGGCTACACCTTC. Its protein is CASSLFAGRRGYTF.

This sequence joins TRBV10-3 and TRBJ1-1; 8 bases are a match to TRBD1. This CDR3 comprises 12 residues. Germline CDR1 reads ENHRY; CDR2 reads SYGVKD. J lost 5 bases, V lost 9 bases, and 5 bases had no gene match. CDR3 protein: CAMSQGGTEAFF. CDR3 DNA sequence: TGTGCCATGTCACAGGGGGGTACTGAAGCTTTCTTT.

The DNA of the CDR3 is TGTGCCAGTAGCTTCCAGGGAGGGGTCCCTGAAGCTTTCTTT. It yields the protein CASSFQGGVPEAFF. The chain joins TRBV19 to TRBJ1-1, with D maybe TRBD1 (5 bases). Deletions cut 6 bases from V and 6 bases from J, with 17 bases between. Germline-derived CDR1 and CDR2 are LNHDA and SQIVND (reference sequence). The CDR3 extends over 14 amino acids.

The chain employs TRBV6-6 and TRBJ1-2; perhaps TRBD1 as D (5 bases). The V and J ends lost 6 bases and 3 bases respectively, with 11 bases between them. Germline loops: CDR1 MNHNY, CDR2 SVGAGI (reference sequence). This CDR3 contains 13 residues. CDR3 in amino acids: CASRRGDYYGYTF. CDR3 coding DNA: TGTGCCAGCAGACGAGGGGACTACTATGGCTACACCTTC.

The chain is built from TRBV28 and TRBJ2-1, with 8 nucleotides matching TRBD2. The CDR3 has 16 amino acids. The V gene's germline CDR1 is MDHEN and CDR2 SYDVKM. Trimming at V came to 5 bases and at J to 4 bases, leaving 10 bases not matched to a gene. CDR3 nucleotides: TGTGCCAGCAGTGGCCTAGCGGGCCAGTTTTACAATGAGCAGTTCTTC. This encodes CASSGLAGQFYNEQFF.

This chain links TRBV23-1 with TRBJ2-7, with TRBD2 as a possible D gene (5 bases). TRBV23-1 is an ORF for which the function is uncertain. Trimming removed 2 bases at V and 0 bases at J, with 29 bases between. This CDR3 comprises 21 residues. In DNA form, the CDR3 reads TGCGCCAGCAGTCAACTTCCCACCTTTCAGGACCCGAAAGGGAGCTCCTACGAGCAGTACTTC. This codes for CASSQLPTFQDPKGSSYEQYF.

This clone occurred once. V and J are TRBV7-9 and TRBJ1-6, with D possibly TRBD1 on 6 matching bases. Germline CDR1 reads SEHNR; CDR2 reads FQNEAQ (reference sequence). The CDR3 has 13 residues. Trimming took off 4 bases at V and 9 bases at J, with 10 bases between the two ends. Here the CDR3 DNA reads TGTGCCAGCAGCTCGGAACAGGGTTCACCCCTCCACTTT. Its translation: CASSSEQGSPLHF.

The V and J genes are TRBV14 and TRBJ1-3, with D possibly TRBD1 on 6 matching bases. CDR1 is SGHDN, CDR2 FVKESK, per germline. The CDR3 totals 17 residues. Trimming removed 0 bases at V and 0 bases at J, with 12 bases between. DNA for the CDR3: TGTGCCAGCAGCCAAGAGGGGACACTGATCTCTGGAAACACCATATATTTT. Translating it yields CASSQEGTLISGNTIYF.

This clone came up once. The chain recombines TRBV28 with TRBJ1-4, with 9 bases lining up with TRBD1. CDR3 size: 15 residues. Germline V gene data show CDR1 as MDHEN and CDR2 as SYDVKM. J gave up 7 bases and V 4 bases, and 7 bases lay outside the gene matches. CDR3: CASSSLTGGAEKLFF. CDR3 sequence (DNA): TGTGCCAGCAGTTCCCTTACAGGGGGCGCTGAAAAACTGTTTTTT.